This T cell receptor beta chain was sequenced for a study of lymphopenia after photon versus proton radiotherapy. Notes on the study in general: Post-nadir diversity loss with photons came from oligoclonal expansion, particularly CD8+ Temra cells. Relative stability marked proton patients; photon patients lost diversity and naive cells. A bigger post-nadir fall in TCR diversity correlated inversely with survival time in deceased patients. Only patients who died were analyzed for survival; proton advantage is unproven.

With respect to this clone: Its cognate antigen is unknown.

The assay was immunoSEQ multiplex PCR, and TCRdb's table has in-frame clones only and misses some. The sample has thousands of clones, roughly 90% seen once. Germline V lookup: CDR1 SEHNR, CDR2 FQNEAQ (reference sequence). This CDR3 contains 15 residues. V lost 2 bases, J lost 3 bases, and 11 bases lay in between. Sequences were derived from peripheral blood, sampled from a patient treated with photon-based radiotherapy. This clonotype was sampled from a man aged 60-69 years with cholangiocarcinoma. J is TRBJ2-1 and V is TRBV7-9; D is undetermined. CDR3 residues: CASSLRNADYNEQFF. In nucleotides, the CDR3 is TGTGCCAGCAGCTTAAGAAACGCAGACTACAATGAGCAGTTCTTC.